These T cell receptor beta chains were read from a single sample in a study of T cell repertoires in cytomegalovirus infection. These receptors have no known antigen. One entry per CDR3 protein, called by TCRdb with MiXCR from the reads. This sample has around 340,000 distinct CDR3 sequences; about 29% occur once, and the top ten carry 15% to 25%. Sequences were derived from cultured PBMCs, sampled from culture after CMV antigen stimulation. Source of these receptors: a human donor in good health (CMV status not recorded). Some clones in this sample may be carry-over from other donors' samples. CDR3s include the opening cysteine and the closing phenylalanine or tryptophan. Each record gives: V gene, D gene, clone size, J gene, CDR3 DNA, CDR3 protein. D genes are given only for firm matches. Clone size is stated in some rows and not others, as once, few, many or a class when expanded.

V gene: TRBV12-3/TRBV12-4; D gene: .; clone size: .; J gene: TRBJ2-7; CDR3 DNA: TGTGCCAGCAGTATGGGGCGGGGGCTTTCCTACGAGCAGTACTTC; CDR3 protein: CASSMGRGLSYEQYF
V gene: TRBV7-2; D gene: .; clone size: many; J gene: TRBJ2-5; CDR3 DNA: TGTGCCAGCAGCTTGAAAGGGCGAGAGACCCAGTACTTC; CDR3 protein: CASSLKGRETQYF
V gene: TRBV10-3; D gene: .; clone size: .; J gene: TRBJ1-1; CDR3 DNA: TGTGCCATCAGGGGTGGACTGAACACTGAAGCTTTCTTT; CDR3 protein: CAIRGGLNTEAFF
V gene: TRBV20-1; D gene: TRBD1; clone size: few; J gene: TRBJ1-4; CDR3 DNA: TGCAGTGCTAGAGGGACAGGGGGTGAAAAACTGTTTTTT; CDR3 protein: CSARGTGGEKLFF
V gene: TRBV20-1; D gene: .; clone size: .; J gene: TRBJ1-2; CDR3 DNA: TGCAGTGCTAGAGAGCTGGACCTAAACTATGGCTACACCTTC; CDR3 protein: CSARELDLNYGYTF
V gene: TRBV20-1; D gene: .; clone size: few; J gene: TRBJ1-4; CDR3 DNA: TGCAGTGCTAATATCGACAGCCACCCTGAAAAACTGTTTTTT; CDR3 protein: CSANIDSHPEKLFF
V gene: TRBV7-2; D gene: .; clone size: few; J gene: TRBJ2-7; CDR3 DNA: TGTGCCAGCAGCGACTGGACAAAGACCTACGAGCAGTACTTC; CDR3 protein: CASSDWTKTYEQYF
V gene: TRBV4-1; D gene: .; clone size: .; J gene: TRBJ2-3; CDR3 DNA: TGCGCCAGCAGCCAGTCCAGCGGAGGCTACACAGATACGCAGTATTTT; CDR3 protein: CASSQSSGGYTDTQYF
V gene: TRBV20-1; D gene: .; clone size: few; J gene: TRBJ2-5; CDR3 DNA: TGCAGTGCTAGTCCTCTGGGCGGGGCCTTCCAAGAGACCCAGTACTTC; CDR3 protein: CSASPLGGAFQETQYF
V gene: TRBV23-1; D gene: .; clone size: few; J gene: TRBJ2-7; CDR3 DNA: TGCGCCAGCAGTCAATCATCCGGAAAGTCCTACGAGCAGTACTTC; CDR3 protein: CASSQSSGKSYEQYF
V gene: TRBV20-1; D gene: TRBD1; clone size: .; J gene: TRBJ2-7; CDR3 DNA: TGCAGTGCTTCCCAGTGGGACAGGGTTGGCGAGCAGTACTTC; CDR3 protein: CSASQWDRVGEQYF
V gene: TRBV29-1; D gene: .; clone size: few; J gene: TRBJ1-2; CDR3 DNA: TGCAGCGTTGATAGTGAGGGGAGGGGGGTCGTGGGCTATGGCTACACCTTC; CDR3 protein: CSVDSEGRGVVGYGYTF
V gene: TRBV29-1; D gene: .; clone size: .; J gene: TRBJ1-4; CDR3 DNA: TGCAGCGTCCCGCTGACTCCGTCGGGGGAAAAACTGTTTTTT; CDR3 protein: CSVPLTPSGEKLFF
V gene: TRBV14; D gene: .; clone size: .; J gene: TRBJ2-1; CDR3 DNA: TGTGCCAGCAGTCACCATGCGGGGGCCCTCAACTCCTACAATGAGCAGTTCTTC; CDR3 protein: CASSHHAGALNSYNEQFF
V gene: TRBV28; D gene: TRBD1; clone size: .; J gene: TRBJ1-2; CDR3 DNA: TGTGCCAGCAGTTTATCGGACAGGGGAGGAGGTGGCTACACCTTC; CDR3 protein: CASSLSDRGGGGYTF
V gene: TRBV20-1; D gene: .; clone size: .; J gene: TRBJ2-5; CDR3 DNA: TGCAGTGCTAGAGATCCCCTACTACAGCGGCCCTGGGGGGAGACCCAGTACTTC; CDR3 protein: CSARDPLLQRPWGETQYF
V gene: TRBV27; D gene: TRBD2; clone size: few; J gene: TRBJ2-3; CDR3 DNA: TGTGCCAGCAGTTTCCTGGGACTAGCGGGAGGGCCGAAAACAGATACGCAGTATTTT; CDR3 protein: CASSFLGLAGGPKTDTQYF
V gene: TRBV12-3/TRBV12-4; D gene: .; clone size: .; J gene: TRBJ1-5; CDR3 DNA: TGTGCCAGCAGTTTTCGGGGGCTGAGCAATCAGCCCCAGCATTTT; CDR3 protein: CASSFRGLSNQPQHF
V gene: TRBV24-1; D gene: TRBD1; clone size: .; J gene: TRBJ2-2; CDR3 DNA: TGTGCCACCAGTGATTCCGGGACAGGGGCCGGGGAGCTGTTTTTT; CDR3 protein: CATSDSGTGAGELFF
V gene: TRBV2; D gene: TRBD1; clone size: .; J gene: TRBJ1-2; CDR3 DNA: TGTGCCAGCAGTCACCGGGACAGCGCTTCTAGAGCTAACTATGGCTACACCTTC; CDR3 protein: CASSHRDSASRANYGYTF
V gene: TRBV10-3; D gene: TRBD2; clone size: .; J gene: TRBJ2-1; CDR3 DNA: TGTGCCATCAGTGCTTCTAGCGGGATGGGTGAGCAGTTCTTC; CDR3 protein: CAISASSGMGEQFF
V gene: TRBV27; D gene: TRBD2; clone size: .; J gene: TRBJ2-1; CDR3 DNA: TGTGCCAGCAGTTCATCCCTAGCGGGAGGGTACAATGAGCAGTTCTTC; CDR3 protein: CASSSSLAGGYNEQFF
V gene: TRBV20-1; D gene: .; clone size: .; J gene: TRBJ1-1; CDR3 DNA: TGCAGTGCTAGAACCCGGCCAAGGAACACTGAAGCTTTCTTT; CDR3 protein: CSARTRPRNTEAFF
V gene: TRBV3-1; D gene: .; clone size: .; J gene: TRBJ1-5; CDR3 DNA: TGTGCCAGCAGCCAAGATCGGAGTCAGCCCCAGCATTTT; CDR3 protein: CASSQDRSQPQHF
V gene: TRBV7-6; D gene: .; clone size: many; J gene: TRBJ2-3; CDR3 DNA: TGTGCCAGCAGCCTCGACATTTCTAGCACAGATACGCAGTATTTT; CDR3 protein: CASSLDISSTDTQYF
V gene: TRBV7-9; D gene: TRBD1; clone size: .; J gene: TRBJ1-1; CDR3 DNA: TGTGCCAGCAGCTTTGACAGGGGGATCATGAACACTGAAGCTTTCTTT; CDR3 protein: CASSFDRGIMNTEAFF
V gene: TRBV10-3; D gene: .; clone size: few; J gene: TRBJ1-1; CDR3 DNA: TGTGCCATCACCAACCGGGGCCCAGACTCTGAAGCTTTCTTT; CDR3 protein: CAITNRGPDSEAFF
V gene: TRBV28; D gene: TRBD2; clone size: .; J gene: TRBJ2-1; CDR3 DNA: TGTGCCAGCAGTTTAACAGGACTAGAGGGGAGTGAGCAGTTCTTC; CDR3 protein: CASSLTGLEGSEQFF
V gene: TRBV15; D gene: .; clone size: .; J gene: TRBJ2-3; CDR3 DNA: TGTGCCACCAGCAGAGGTGGGGGAGGTGTTACAGATACGCAGTATTTT; CDR3 protein: CATSRGGGGVTDTQYF
V gene: TRBV28; D gene: .; clone size: few; J gene: TRBJ1-5; CDR3 DNA: TGTGCCAGCAGTACGCCCCTGTATTTT; CDR3 protein: CASSTPLYF
V gene: TRBV19; D gene: .; clone size: many; J gene: TRBJ2-1; CDR3 DNA: TGTGCCAGTAGACAGAGCTCCTACAATGAGCAGTTCTTC; CDR3 protein: CASRQSSYNEQFF
V gene: TRBV25-1; D gene: TRBD1; clone size: few; J gene: TRBJ2-7; CDR3 DNA: TGTGCCAGCAGTGTACCCGGGACAGGGGGCAATGAGCAGTACTTC; CDR3 protein: CASSVPGTGGNEQYF
V gene: TRBV19; D gene: TRBD1; clone size: few; J gene: TRBJ1-5; CDR3 DNA: TGTGCCAGTAGGACGACAGGGGATCAGCCCCAGCATTTT; CDR3 protein: CASRTTGDQPQHF
V gene: TRBV20-1; D gene: TRBD2; clone size: .; J gene: TRBJ2-7; CDR3 DNA: TGCAGTGCTAGAGATTACGAGGGGCTAGCGGTTCCCTACGAGCAGTACTTC; CDR3 protein: CSARDYEGLAVPYEQYF
V gene: TRBV12-5; D gene: TRBD1; clone size: .; J gene: TRBJ1-4; CDR3 DNA: TGTGCTAGTGGTTTGGCCCGTGGACAGGGGGCGCGAACTAATGAAAAACTGTTTTTT; CDR3 protein: CASGLARGQGARTNEKLFF
V gene: TRBV3-1; D gene: TRBD2; clone size: few; J gene: TRBJ2-4; CDR3 DNA: TGTGCCAGCAGCCCCAAGCTTAGCGGGAGCGCCAAAAACATTCAGTACTTC; CDR3 protein: CASSPKLSGSAKNIQYF
V gene: TRBV28; D gene: .; clone size: many; J gene: TRBJ2-4; CDR3 DNA: TGTGCCAGCTCGACCCAAAACATTCAGTACTTC; CDR3 protein: CASSTQNIQYF
V gene: TRBV27; D gene: TRBD1; clone size: .; J gene: TRBJ1-2; CDR3 DNA: TGTGCCAGCAGTTTAAGGCAGGGGGGTGGAAGCTATGGCTACACCTTC; CDR3 protein: CASSLRQGGGSYGYTF
V gene: TRBV7-3; D gene: TRBD2; clone size: few; J gene: TRBJ2-5; CDR3 DNA: TGTGCCAGCAGCTGGACTAGCGGAACCGAGACCCAGTACTTC; CDR3 protein: CASSWTSGTETQYF
V gene: TRBV5-6; D gene: TRBD2; clone size: few; J gene: TRBJ2-1; CDR3 DNA: TGTGCCAGCAGCTTGGAACTAGCGGGGATGGAGCAGTTCTTC; CDR3 protein: CASSLELAGMEQFF
V gene: TRBV7-2; D gene: .; clone size: many; J gene: TRBJ1-1; CDR3 DNA: TGTGCCAGCAGCTTACTGAGACAAATGAACACTGAAGCTTTCTTT; CDR3 protein: CASSLLRQMNTEAFF
V gene: TRBV6-2/TRBV6-3; D gene: TRBD1; clone size: .; J gene: TRBJ1-1; CDR3 DNA: TGTGCCAGCAGATTGACAGGGTCCACTGAAGCTTTCTTT; CDR3 protein: CASRLTGSTEAFF
V gene: TRBV19; D gene: TRBD1; clone size: .; J gene: TRBJ1-1; CDR3 DNA: TGTGCCAGTAGTACGGACAGGGGGCGAGCTTTCTTT; CDR3 protein: CASSTDRGRAFF
V gene: TRBV5-1; D gene: TRBD1; clone size: .; J gene: TRBJ1-1; CDR3 DNA: TGCGCCAGCAGAGAGAGCAGGGGGACGTCGAACACTGAAGCTTTCTTT; CDR3 protein: CASRESRGTSNTEAFF
V gene: TRBV6-2/TRBV6-3; D gene: TRBD1; clone size: .; J gene: TRBJ2-5; CDR3 DNA: TGTGCCAGCAGTTACATTTGGGACAGCAAAGAGACCCAGTACTTC; CDR3 protein: CASSYIWDSKETQYF